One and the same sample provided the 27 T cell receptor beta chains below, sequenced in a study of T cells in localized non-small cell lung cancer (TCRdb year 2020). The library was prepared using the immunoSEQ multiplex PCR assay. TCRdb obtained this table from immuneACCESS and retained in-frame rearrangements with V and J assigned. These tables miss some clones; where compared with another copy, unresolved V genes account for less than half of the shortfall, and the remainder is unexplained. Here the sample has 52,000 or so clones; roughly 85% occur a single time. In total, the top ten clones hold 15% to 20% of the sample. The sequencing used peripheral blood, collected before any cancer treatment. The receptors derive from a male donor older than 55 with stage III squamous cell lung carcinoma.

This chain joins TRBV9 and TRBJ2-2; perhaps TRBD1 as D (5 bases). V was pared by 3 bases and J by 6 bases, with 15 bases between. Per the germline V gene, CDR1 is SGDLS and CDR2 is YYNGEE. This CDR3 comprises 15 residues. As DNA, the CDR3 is TGTGCCAGCAGCGGCCCCGGTTTAGGGGCCGGGGAGCTGTTTTTT. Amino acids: CASSGPGLGAGELFF.

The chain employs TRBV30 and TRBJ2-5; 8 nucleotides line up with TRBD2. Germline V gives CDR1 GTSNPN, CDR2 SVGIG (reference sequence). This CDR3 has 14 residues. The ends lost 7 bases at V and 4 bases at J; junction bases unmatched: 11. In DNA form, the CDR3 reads TGTGCCTCGGGTCTAAGGAGCGGGGGAGAGACCCAGTACTTC. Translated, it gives CASGLRSGGETQYF.

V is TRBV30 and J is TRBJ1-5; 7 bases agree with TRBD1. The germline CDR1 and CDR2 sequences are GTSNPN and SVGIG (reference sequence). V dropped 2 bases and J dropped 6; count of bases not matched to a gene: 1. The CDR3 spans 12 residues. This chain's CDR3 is CAWSRDSQPQHF. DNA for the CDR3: TGTGCCTGGAGTAGGGACAGTCAGCCCCAGCATTTT.

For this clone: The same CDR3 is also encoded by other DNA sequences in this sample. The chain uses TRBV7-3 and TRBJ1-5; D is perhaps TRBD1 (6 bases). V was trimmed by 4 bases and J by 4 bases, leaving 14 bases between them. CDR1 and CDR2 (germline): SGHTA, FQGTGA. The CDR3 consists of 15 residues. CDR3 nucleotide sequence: TGTGCCAGCAGCTCATTCCAGGACAGAAATCAGCCCCAGCATTTT. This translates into CASSSFQDRNQPQHF. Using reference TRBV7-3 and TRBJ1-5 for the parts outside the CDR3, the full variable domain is GAGVSQTPSNKVTEKGKYVELRCDPISGHTALYWYRQSLGQGPEFLIYFQGTGAADDSGLPNDRFFAVRPEGSVSTLKIQRTERGDSAVYLCASSSFQDRNQPQHFGDGTRLSIL.

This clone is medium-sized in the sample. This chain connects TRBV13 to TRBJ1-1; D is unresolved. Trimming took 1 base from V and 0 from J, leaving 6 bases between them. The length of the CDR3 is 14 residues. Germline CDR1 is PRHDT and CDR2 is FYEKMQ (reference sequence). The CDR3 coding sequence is TGTGCCAGCAGCTTAGCCAGCATGAACACTGAAGCTTTCTTT. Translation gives CASSLASMNTEAFF. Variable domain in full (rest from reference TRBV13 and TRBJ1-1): AAGVIQSPRHLIKEKRETATLKCYPIPRHDTVYWYQQGPGQDPQFLISFYEKMQSDKGSIPDRFSAQQFSDYHSELNMSSLELGDSALYFCASSLASMNTEAFFGQGTRLTVV.

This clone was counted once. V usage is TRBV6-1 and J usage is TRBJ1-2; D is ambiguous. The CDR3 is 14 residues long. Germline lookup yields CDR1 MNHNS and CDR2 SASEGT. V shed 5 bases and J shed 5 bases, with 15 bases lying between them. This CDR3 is CASSSPPTGYGYTF. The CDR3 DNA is TGTGCCAGCAGTTCTCCGCCAACGGGGTATGGCTACACCTTC.

Written as DNA, the CDR3 is TGTGCCAGCAGCTCCACTGACCCAAACCCAAACAATGAGCAGTTCTTC. Encoded protein: CASSSTDPNPNNEQFF. The rearrangement uses TRBV4-2 and TRBJ2-1, with unresolved D. Trimming shortened V by 5 bases and J by 5 bases, and 19 bases separated the two germline ends. Looked up from germline, CDR1 is LGHNA and CDR2 is YNFKEQ. This CDR3 has 16 amino acids.

CDR3 bases: TGTGCCAGCGCTACAGGGAACGGGGCCAACGTCCTGACTTTC. Amino acids: CASATGNGANVLTF. This chain joins TRBV27 and TRBJ2-6; D is possibly TRBD1 (6 bases). The V gene's germline CDR1 is MNHEY and CDR2 SMNVEV (reference sequence). V shed 8 bases and J shed 4 bases, with 12 bases lying between them. The CDR3 has 14 amino acids. Based on the CDR3 plus reference TRBV27 and TRBJ2-6, the full variable domain is EAQVTQNPRYLITVTGKKLTVTCSQNMNHEYMSWYRQDPGLGLRQIYYSMNVEVTDKGDVPEGYKVSRKEKRNFPLILESPSPNQTSLYFCASATGNGANVLTFGAGSRLTVL.

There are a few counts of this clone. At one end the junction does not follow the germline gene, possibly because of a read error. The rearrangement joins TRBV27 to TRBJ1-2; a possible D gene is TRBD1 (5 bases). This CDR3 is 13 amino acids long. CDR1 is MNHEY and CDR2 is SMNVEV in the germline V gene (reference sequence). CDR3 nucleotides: TGTGCCACCAGTTTTAGGGCGGGGCATGGCTACACCTTC. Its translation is CATSFRAGHGYTF.

CDR3 loop: CASSVEGRQPQHF. The CDR3 DNA reads TGTGCCAGCAGCGTAGAGGGACGGCAGCCCCAGCATTTT. The chain links TRBV9 to TRBJ1-5; tentative D call: TRBD1 (5 bases). The CDR3 consists of 13 residues. Trimming shortened V by 0 bases and J by 7 bases, and 8 bases separated the two germline ends. CDR1 is SGDLS, CDR2 YYNGEE, per germline.

The CDR3 nucleotides are TGTGCCAGCAGCTTAGAACTACTCACAGATACGCAGTATTTT. It specifies CASSLELLTDTQYF. The J gene is TRBJ2-3, the V gene TRBV7-6; D is unclear. V was pared by 1 base and J by 2 bases, with 7 bases between. The germline CDR1 and CDR2 sequences are SGHVS and FNYEAQ. This CDR3 is 14 amino acids long.

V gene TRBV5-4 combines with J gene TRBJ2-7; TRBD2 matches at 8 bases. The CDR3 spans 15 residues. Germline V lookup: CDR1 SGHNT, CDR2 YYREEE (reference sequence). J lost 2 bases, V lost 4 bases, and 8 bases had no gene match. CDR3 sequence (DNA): TGTGCCAGCAGCCCTTTGCCGGGGGGGGCCTACGAGCAGTACTTC. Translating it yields CASSPLPGGAYEQYF.

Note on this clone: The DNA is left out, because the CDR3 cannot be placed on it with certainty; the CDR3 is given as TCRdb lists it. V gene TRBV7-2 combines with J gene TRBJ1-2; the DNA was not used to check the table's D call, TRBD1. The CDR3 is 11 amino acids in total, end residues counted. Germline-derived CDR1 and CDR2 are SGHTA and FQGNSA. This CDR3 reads CASSLVGRGAF.

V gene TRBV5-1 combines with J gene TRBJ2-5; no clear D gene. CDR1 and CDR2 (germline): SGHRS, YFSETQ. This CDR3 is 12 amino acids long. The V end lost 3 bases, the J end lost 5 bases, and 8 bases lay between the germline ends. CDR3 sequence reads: CASSSFEETQYF. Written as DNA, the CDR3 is TGCGCCAGCAGCTCCTTCGAGGAGACCCAGTACTTC.

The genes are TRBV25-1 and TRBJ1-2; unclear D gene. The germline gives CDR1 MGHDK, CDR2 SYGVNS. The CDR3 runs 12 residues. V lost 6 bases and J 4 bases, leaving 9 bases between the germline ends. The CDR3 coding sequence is TGTGCCAGCAGGGGGTCAGCCTATGGCTACACCTTC. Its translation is CASRGSAYGYTF.

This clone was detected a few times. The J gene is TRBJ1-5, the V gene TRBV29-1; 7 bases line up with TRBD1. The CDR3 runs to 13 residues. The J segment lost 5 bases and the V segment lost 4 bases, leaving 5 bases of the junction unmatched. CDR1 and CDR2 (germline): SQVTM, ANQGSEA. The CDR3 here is CSVVGGEYQPQHF. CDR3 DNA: TGCAGCGTTGTAGGGGGCGAATATCAGCCCCAGCATTTT.

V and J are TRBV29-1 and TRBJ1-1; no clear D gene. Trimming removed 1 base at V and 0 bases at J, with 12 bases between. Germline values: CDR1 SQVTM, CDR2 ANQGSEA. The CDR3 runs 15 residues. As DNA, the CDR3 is TGCAGCGTTGAAGGGGAAGCGGGAGTGAACACTGAAGCTTTCTTT. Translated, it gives CSVEGEAGVNTEAFF.

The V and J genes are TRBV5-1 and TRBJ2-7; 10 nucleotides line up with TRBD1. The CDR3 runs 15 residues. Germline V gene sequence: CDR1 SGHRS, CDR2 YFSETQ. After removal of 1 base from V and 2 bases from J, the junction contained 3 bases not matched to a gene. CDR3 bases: TGCGCCAGCAGCTTGCTCGGGACAGGGGCCTACGAGCAGTACTTC. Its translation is CASSLLGTGAYEQYF.

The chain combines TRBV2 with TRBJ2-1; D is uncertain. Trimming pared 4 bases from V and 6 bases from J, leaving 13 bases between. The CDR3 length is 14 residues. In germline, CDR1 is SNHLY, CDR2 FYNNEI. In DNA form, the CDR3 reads TGTGCCAGCAGTGGCCAGTCTTACTTCAATGAGCAGTTCTTC. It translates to CASSGQSYFNEQFF.

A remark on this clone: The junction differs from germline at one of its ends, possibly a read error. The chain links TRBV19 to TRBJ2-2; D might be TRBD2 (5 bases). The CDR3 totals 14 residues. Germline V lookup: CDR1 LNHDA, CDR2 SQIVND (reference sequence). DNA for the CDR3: TGTGCCGCCAACAGTTGGGAGAACACGGGGGAGCTGTTTTTT. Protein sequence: CAANSWENTGELFF.

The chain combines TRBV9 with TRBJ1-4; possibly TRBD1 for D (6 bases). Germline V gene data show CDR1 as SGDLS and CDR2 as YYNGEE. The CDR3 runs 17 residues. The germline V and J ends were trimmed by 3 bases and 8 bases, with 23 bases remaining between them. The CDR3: CASSARAQGHAGEKLFF. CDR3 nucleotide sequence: TGTGCCAGCAGCGCTCGAGCGCAGGGACACGCTGGAGAAAAACTGTTTTTT. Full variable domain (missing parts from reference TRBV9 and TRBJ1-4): DSGVTQTPKHLITATGQRVTLRCSPRSGDLSVYWYQQSLDQGLQFLIQYYNGEERAKGNILERFSAQQFPDLHSELNLSSLELGDSALYFCASSARAQGHAGEKLFFGSGTQLSVL.

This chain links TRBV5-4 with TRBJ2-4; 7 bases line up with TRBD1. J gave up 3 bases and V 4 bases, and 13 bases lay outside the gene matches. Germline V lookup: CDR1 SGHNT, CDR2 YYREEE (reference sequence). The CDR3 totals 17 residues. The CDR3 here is CASSLPLGGLGKNIQYF. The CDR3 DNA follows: TGTGCCAGCAGCCTCCCCCTAGGGGGCTTGGGCAAAAACATTCAGTACTTC.

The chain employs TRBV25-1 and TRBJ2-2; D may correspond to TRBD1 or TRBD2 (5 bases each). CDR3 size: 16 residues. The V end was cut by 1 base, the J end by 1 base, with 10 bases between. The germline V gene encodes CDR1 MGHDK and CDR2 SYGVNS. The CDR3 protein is CASSELVGRNTGELFF. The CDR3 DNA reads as TGTGCCAGCAGTGAATTGGTGGGACGGAACACCGGGGAGCTGTTTTTT.

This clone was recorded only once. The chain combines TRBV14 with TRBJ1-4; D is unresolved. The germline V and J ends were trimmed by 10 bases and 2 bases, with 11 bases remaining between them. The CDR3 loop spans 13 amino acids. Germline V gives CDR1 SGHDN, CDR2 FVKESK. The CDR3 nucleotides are TGTGCCAACCCCATCTTTACTAATGAAAAACTGTTTTTT. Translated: CANPIFTNEKLFF.

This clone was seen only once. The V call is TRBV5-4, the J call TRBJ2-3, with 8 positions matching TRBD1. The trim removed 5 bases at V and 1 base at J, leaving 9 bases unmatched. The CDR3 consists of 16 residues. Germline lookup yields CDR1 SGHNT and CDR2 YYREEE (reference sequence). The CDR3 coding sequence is TGTGCCAGCAGTTCCGCTCCGACAGGGGGCACAGATACGCAGTATTTT. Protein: CASSSAPTGGTDTQYF. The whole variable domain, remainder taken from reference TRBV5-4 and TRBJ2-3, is ETGVTQSPTHLIKTRGQQVTLRCSSQSGHNTVSWYQQALGQGPQFIFQYYREEENGRGNFPPRFSGLQFPNYSSELNVNALELDDSALYLCASSSAPTGGTDTQYFGPGTRLTVL.

CDR3 sequence (DNA): TGTGCCATCAGACCGGGACTAGCGGCCGAGCGGGGCGGGGAGCTGTTTTTT. Translation: CAIRPGLAAERGGELFF. The chain links TRBV10-3 to TRBJ2-2; TRBD2 agrees at 11 bases. The V gene end was trimmed by 6 bases and the J gene end by 7 bases; junction bases not matched to a gene: 13. The CDR3 sequence is 17 residues long. From germline, CDR1 is ENHRY and CDR2 SYGVKD.

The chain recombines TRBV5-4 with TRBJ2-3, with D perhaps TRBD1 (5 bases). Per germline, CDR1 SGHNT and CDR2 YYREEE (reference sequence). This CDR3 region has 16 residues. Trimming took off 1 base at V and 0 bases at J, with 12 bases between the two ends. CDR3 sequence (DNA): TGTGCCAGCAGCTTGACTGTAAGGGGTAGCACAGATACGCAGTATTTT. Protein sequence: CASSLTVRGSTDTQYF.